Presented here are 8 T cell receptor beta chains from one specimen sequenced in a study of identical twins (TCRdb year 2016). The library relied on 5' RACE. Instrument used: Illumina HiSeq 2000. Clones were called with MiXCR by TCRdb after fastp trimmed the public reads at Q25, and only in-frame beta chains were retained. Each entry merges the rows of one CDR3 protein and shows their most common DNA and genes. This sample comprises nearly 900,000 distinct CDR3 sequences, 12% of them detected only once. The ten largest clonotypes hold 1.5% to 2% of the sample. The sample also formed part of further work on yellow fever vaccine responses in identical twins.

The sample taken for sequencing was PBMCs. Receptors originate from a woman aged 18-29 years in good health.

The rearrangement joins TRBV20-1 to TRBJ1-1; unclear D gene. The V and J ends lost 0 bases and 1 base respectively, with 6 bases between them. The CDR3 consists of 13 residues. Germline values: CDR1 DFQATT, CDR2 SNEGSKA (reference sequence). CDR3 bases: TGCAGTGCTAGAGATACGTGGAACACTGAAGCTTTCTTT. The encoded protein is CSARDTWNTEAFF.

The rearrangement links TRBV7-9 to TRBJ1-6; D not resolved. The CDR3 sequence is 16 residues long. Germline V CDR1 and CDR2: SEHNR, FQNEAQ (reference sequence). Trimming stripped 3 bases from V and 4 bases from J, with 13 bases between. This CDR3 is CASSFVAAVYNSPLHF. CDR3 in DNA: TGTGCCAGCAGCTTCGTGGCAGCTGTATATAATTCACCCCTCCACTTT.

This chain joins TRBV12-3 or TRBV12-4 and TRBJ2-2; D not certain. This CDR3 region has 13 residues. V lost 3 bases and J 5 bases, leaving 7 bases between the germline ends. The CDR3 coding sequence is TGTGCCAGCAGTTTTGGAGCGACCGGGGAGCTGTTTTTT. Protein sequence: CASSFGATGELFF.

This clonotype was seen only a few times. This sequence joins TRBV7-6 and TRBJ2-1, with D possibly TRBD2 on 7 matching bases. Germline loops: CDR1 SGHVS, CDR2 FNYEAQ. Deletions cut 7 bases from V and 2 bases from J, with 15 bases between. The CDR3 runs to 15 residues. For the CDR3, the DNA is TGTGCCAGCACCCAAGCGGGACAAGCCTACAATGAGCAGTTCTTC. As protein: CASTQAGQAYNEQFF.

In this sample, this clonotype turned up many times. The V and J genes are TRBV28 and TRBJ1-2; TRBD1 agrees at 8 bases. This CDR3 is 14 amino acids long. Germline V lookup: CDR1 MDHEN, CDR2 SYDVKM. J was trimmed by 4 bases and V by 2 bases; bases with no gene match: 3. CDR3: CASSLQGASYGYTF. CDR3 DNA sequence: TGTGCCAGCAGTTTACAGGGGGCAAGCTATGGCTACACCTTC.

The chain recombines TRBV20-1 with TRBJ1-2; no firm D call. The V and J ends lost 6 bases and 0 bases respectively, with 8 bases between them. From germline, CDR1 is DFQATT and CDR2 SNEGSKA (reference sequence). The CDR3 has 12 amino acids. CDR3 loop: CSAINPNYGYTF. CDR3 in DNA: TGCAGTGCAATAAATCCTAACTATGGCTACACCTTC.

V usage is TRBV20-1 and J usage is TRBJ2-7; D is undetermined. Per germline, CDR1 DFQATT and CDR2 SNEGSKA (reference sequence). The CDR3 spans 13 residues. Between the trimmed V and J ends, which lost 3 bases and 3 bases, there was a span of 12 bases. This chain's CDR3 is CSASDGVGYEQYF. In DNA form, the CDR3 reads TGCAGTGCTAGCGACGGAGTAGGCTACGAGCAGTACTTC.

This clonotype was picked up a small number of times. The chain uses TRBV7-9 and TRBJ1-2, with 9 bases fitting TRBD1. This CDR3 has 16 residues. V lost 6 bases to trimming and J lost 3 bases; unmatched junction nucleotides: 11. Germline-derived CDR1 and CDR2 are SEHNR and FQNEAQ (reference sequence). The CDR3 bases are TGTGCCAGCAGTGACCAGGGACAGGGACATGACTATGGCTACACCTTC. Its translation is CASSDQGQGHDYGYTF.